One and the same sample provided the 11 T cell receptor beta chains below, sequenced in a study of CXCR3-negative and CXCR3-positive naive CD8 T cells. No antigen has been assigned to these receptors. Broader study findings: Naive cells with CXCR3 showed TRB CDR3s that were more hydrophobic than those in CXCR3-negative naive cells.

The authors made the TRB cDNA libraries by 5' RACE using UMI labels. TCRdb derives one entry per CDR3 protein from the 5' RACE reads, leaving out DNA. The sample totals tens of thousands of distinct CDR3 sequences. The sample comprised naive CXCR3+ CD8+ T cells from blood. Stated subset: CD45RO-CCR7+CD27+CD95- naive CD8+ T cells expressing CXCR3 (TNR3+). The receptors here all came from a human donor in good health. Some clones in this sample may be carry-over from other donors' samples.

The rearrangement joins TRBV4-3 to TRBJ2-1; without DNA, the TCRdb call of TRBD2 cannot be checked. Germline V lookup: CDR1 LGHNA, CDR2 YSLEER. The length of the CDR3 is 18 residues. CDR3 sequence: CASSLGTSGGHSYNEQFF.

The chain couples TRBV9 to TRBJ2-1; without DNA, the TCRdb call of TRBD1 cannot be checked. The CDR3 is 14 residues long. CDR1 and CDR2 from the germline V gene are SGDLS and YYNGEE. The CDR3 sequence is CASSRTAGHNEQFF.

The chain is built from TRBV7-2 and TRBJ2-7; absent DNA, TCRdb's TRBD1 call cannot be checked. The CDR3 extends over 14 amino acids. Germline V gives CDR1 SGHTA, CDR2 FQGNSA. The CDR3 region is CASRQYGGAYEQYF.

CDR3: CASSLGEVDTQYF. The chain combines TRBV12-3 or TRBV12-4 with TRBJ2-3; TCRdb's D call of TRBD1 is untestable without DNA. The CDR3 runs to 13 residues.

The chain joins TRBV20-1 to TRBJ2-1; TCRdb's D call, TRBD1, is unchecked because there is no DNA. Looked up from germline, CDR1 is DFQATT and CDR2 is SNEGSKA (reference sequence). This CDR3 is built from 15 residues. The CDR3 here is CSARDTREVPHEQFF.

The rearrangement links TRBV7-2 to TRBJ2-3; the TCRdb call, TRBD1, lacks DNA for checking. The CDR3 consists of 12 residues. The V gene's germline CDR1 is SGHTA and CDR2 FQGNSA. The CDR3 sequence is CASSSRSDTQYF.

The V gene is TRBV6-5, the J gene TRBJ2-7; the TRBD1 assignment by TCRdb is unverifiable without DNA. The length of the CDR3 is 13 residues. From germline, CDR1 is MNHEY and CDR2 SVGAGI. The CDR3 here is CASSHGTDYEQYF.

The chain's CDR3 is CASRSVQGGLLEQYF. This chain joins TRBV28 and TRBJ2-7; the TCRdb D gene call, TRBD1, has no DNA to confirm it. The CDR3 extends over 15 amino acids. Germline-derived CDR1 and CDR2 are MDHEN and SYDVKM.

CDR3 amino acids: CASSLVASGSTDTQYF. The chain couples TRBV5-5 to TRBJ2-3; TCRdb outputs TRBD2, but without DNA this stays unchecked. Germline V lookup: CDR1 SGHKS, CDR2 YYEKEE (reference sequence). The CDR3 spans 16 residues.

The V call is TRBV4-3, the J call TRBJ2-7. The CDR3 length is 14 residues. Per the germline V gene, CDR1 is LGHNA and CDR2 is YSLEER. The CDR3 region is CASSPGLGDYEQYF.

The CDR3: CSARDRDRIYEQYF. This chain connects TRBV20-1 to TRBJ2-7; the D call of TRBD1 rests on TCRdb alone, since no DNA is present to check it. The CDR3 totals 14 residues. CDR1 and CDR2 (germline): DFQATT, SNEGSKA (reference sequence).